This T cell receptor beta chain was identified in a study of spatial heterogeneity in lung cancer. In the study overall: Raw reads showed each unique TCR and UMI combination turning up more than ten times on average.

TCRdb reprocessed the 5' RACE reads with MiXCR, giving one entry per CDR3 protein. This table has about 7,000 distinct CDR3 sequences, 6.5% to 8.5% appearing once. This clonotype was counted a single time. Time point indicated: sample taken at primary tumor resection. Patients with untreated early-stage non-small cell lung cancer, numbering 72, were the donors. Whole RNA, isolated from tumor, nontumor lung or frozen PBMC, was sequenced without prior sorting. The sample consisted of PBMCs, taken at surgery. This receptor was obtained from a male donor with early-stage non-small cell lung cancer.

CDR3 in amino acids: CASSRTGYVSGANVLTF. The CDR3, as DNA: TGTGCCAGCAGCAGGACAGGGTACGTCTCTGGGGCCAACGTCCTGACTTTC. The V and J genes are TRBV5-8 and TRBJ2-6, with 8 nucleotides matching TRBD1. The junction had 6 bases not matched to a gene; V was cut back by 4 bases and J by 0 bases. The germline V gene encodes CDR1 SGHTS and CDR2 YDEGEE. This CDR3 has 17 residues. The entire variable domain, with the rest obtained from reference TRBV5-8 and TRBJ2-6, is as follows: EAGVTQSPTHLIKTRGQQATLRCSPISGHTSVYWYQQALGLGLQFLLWYDEGEERNRGNFPPRFSGRQFPNYSSELNVNALELEDSALYLCASSRTGYVSGANVLTFGAGSRLTVL.